These 3 T cell receptor beta chains were all obtained from the same sample, sequenced in a study of T cell repertoires in cytomegalovirus infection. One entry per CDR3 protein, called by TCRdb with MiXCR from the reads. The sample holds some 680,000 distinct CDR3 sequences; 35% are singletons and the top ten take around 2.8%. Sequenced: PBMCs. All receptors derive from a human donor in good health (CMV status not recorded). Some clones in this sample may be carry-over from other donors' samples.

V is TRBV5-5 and J is TRBJ1-6; D not certain. The CDR3 has 13 residues. Germline values: CDR1 SGHKS, CDR2 YYEKEE (reference sequence). V lost 1 base, J lost 6 bases, and 5 bases lay in between. CDR3 in amino acids: CASSLPVNSPLHF. The CDR3 DNA follows: TGTGCCAGCAGCTTGCCAGTTAATTCACCCCTCCACTTT.

The chain is built from TRBV2 and TRBJ2-3, with 10 bases identical to TRBD1. The length of the CDR3 is 17 residues. The trim removed 2 bases at V and 1 base at J, leaving 6 bases unmatched. CDR1 and CDR2 from the germline V gene are SNHLY and FYNNEI. The CDR3, as DNA: TGTGCCAGCAGTGAATCCAGGACAGGGGGTGGCACAGATACGCAGTATTTT. This encodes CASSESRTGGGTDTQYF.

This chain uses TRBV28 with TRBJ2-2; D may be TRBD1 or TRBD2 (7 bases each). Germline V gives CDR1 MDHEN, CDR2 SYDVKM. The CDR3 is made up of 17 amino acids. The V gene lost 8 bases and the J gene lost 4 bases, with 23 bases spanning the gap. CDR3 sequence reads: CASGRGPRSGGTGELFF. The CDR3 region has the DNA TGTGCCAGCGGGAGGGGGCCCAGGAGCGGAGGCACCGGGGAGCTGTTTTTT.